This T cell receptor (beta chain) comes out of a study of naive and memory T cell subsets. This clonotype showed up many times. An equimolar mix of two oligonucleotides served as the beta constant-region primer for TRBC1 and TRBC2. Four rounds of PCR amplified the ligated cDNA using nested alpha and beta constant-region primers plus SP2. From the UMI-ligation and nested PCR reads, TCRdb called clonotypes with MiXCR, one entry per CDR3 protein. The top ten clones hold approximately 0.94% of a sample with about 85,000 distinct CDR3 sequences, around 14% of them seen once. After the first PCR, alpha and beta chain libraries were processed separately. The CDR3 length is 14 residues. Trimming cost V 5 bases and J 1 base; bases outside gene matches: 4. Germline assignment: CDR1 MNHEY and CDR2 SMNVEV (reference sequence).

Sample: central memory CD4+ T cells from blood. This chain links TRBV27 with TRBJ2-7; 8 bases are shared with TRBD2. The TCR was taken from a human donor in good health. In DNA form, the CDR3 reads TGTGCCAGCAGTCGCGGGAGGCGGTCCTACGAGCAGTACTTC. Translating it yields CASSRGRRSYEQYF.